These 11 T cell receptor beta chains were all obtained from the same sample, sequenced in a study of tumor-infiltrating lymphocytes in primary liver carcinoma. Extraction also yielded germline DNA, while blood RNA was obtained from unsorted whole blood. Priming with a constant-region primer yielded TCR beta cDNA from approximately 500 ng total RNA. TCR beta libraries came from three nested multiplex PCR rounds using slightly modified ARM-PCR. Investigators reported that the first two PCR rounds, at 10 cycles each, used TRBV1-TRBV30 forward primers with a C-beta reverse primer. TCRdb redid the calling of the multiplex PCR reads with MiXCR, one entry per CDR3 protein. The profile shows about 310,000 distinct CDR3 sequences, around three fifths of them singletons. The sequencing sample was made of peripheral blood. These receptors all stem from a woman in her 30s with primary liver carcinoma and hepatitis B virus infection.

The chain couples TRBV6-2 or TRBV6-3 to TRBJ1-2, with 8 bases lining up with TRBD1. The CDR3 totals 15 residues. CDR1 MNHEY and CDR2 SVGEGT come from the germline V gene. V lost 10 bases, J lost 2 bases, and 12 bases stayed unmatched. The CDR3 bases are TGTGCCAACAGGGCGACAGGGGTCAGAAACTATGGCTACACCTTC. It is translated as CANRATGVRNYGYTF.

This clonotype was counted between two and nine times. J is TRBJ1-4 and V is TRBV6-1; D is unresolved. Per germline, CDR1 MNHNS and CDR2 SASEGT. V dropped 0 bases and J dropped 0 bases, with 8 bases sitting between them. This CDR3 region has 16 residues. CDR3 region: CASSEAFGSTNEKLFF. CDR3 bases: TGTGCCAGCAGTGAAGCTTTCGGCTCAACTAATGAAAAACTGTTTTTT.

This clonotype was observed at least ten times. This chain links TRBV6-1 with TRBJ2-5; 9 bases line up with TRBD2. The CDR3 consists of 15 residues. V lost 8 bases to trimming and J lost 1 base; unmatched junction nucleotides: 8. CDR1 MNHNS and CDR2 SASEGT come from the germline V gene. The CDR3 spells CASGGLASIQETQYF. The CDR3 DNA follows: TGTGCCAGCGGTGGACTAGCGTCTATCCAAGAGACCCAGTACTTC.

A note on this clonotype: Compared with germline, one end of the junction differs, possibly owing to a read error. This chain joins TRBV11-3 and TRBJ2-1; no reliable D call. The CDR3 consists of 14 residues. CDR1 is SGHNT and CDR2 is YENEEA in the germline V gene. The CDR3 reads CASILDGLGNEQFF. CDR3 in DNA: TGCGCCAGCATCTTAGACGGATTAGGGAACGAGCAGTTCTTC. Using reference TRBV11-3 and TRBJ2-1 for the parts outside the CDR3, the full variable domain is EAGVVQSPRYKIIEKKQPVAFWCNPISGHNTLYWYLQNLGQGPELLIRYENEEAVDDSQLPKDRFSAERLKGVDSTLKIQPAELGDSAVYLCASILDGLGNEQFFGPGTRLTVL.

As to this clonotype: Relative to the germline gene, one junction end is altered; a read error may explain this. The V call is TRBV14, the J call TRBJ1-1, with a weak D call TRBD1 (6 bases). Per germline, CDR1 SGHDN and CDR2 FVKESK. This CDR3 is built from 14 residues. The CDR3 nucleotides read TGTGTCAGCAGCTCAGACAGGTCCAACACTGAGGCTTTCTTT. Amino acids: CVSSSDRSNTEAFF.

The genes are TRBV5-6 and TRBJ2-5; TRBD1 might be the D (5 bases). Trimming stripped 4 bases from V and 3 bases from J, with 10 bases between. CDR3 length: 13 residues. The germline V gene encodes CDR1 SGHDT and CDR2 YYEEEE. CDR3 protein: CASSTDREETQYF. CDR3 DNA: TGTGCCAGCAGCACCGACAGAGAAGAGACCCAGTACTTC.

This chain joins TRBV11-2 and TRBJ2-1; 14 bases are shared with TRBD2. Per germline, CDR1 SGHAT and CDR2 FQNNGV. The CDR3 runs 15 residues. DNA for the CDR3: TGTGTCAGAAGCCTGACTAGCGGGAGGGGATATGAGCAGTTCTTC. Its protein product is CVRSLTSGRGYEQFF.

Worth noting for this clonotype: This clone may be a read error of a much larger clone one base away. In this CDR3 the conserved last residue, phenylalanine or tryptophan, is missing, so a read error is likely. The rearrangement uses TRBV29-1 and TRBJ2-7; tentatively, D is TRBD1 or TRBD2 (5 bases each). Deletions cut 4 bases from V and 1 base from J, with 20 bases between. The CDR3 consists of 16 residues. The germline gives CDR1 SQVTM, CDR2 ANQGSEA. Written as DNA, the CDR3 is TGCAGCGTTGGGAGCACGGGACCGCAGCTTTCCTACGAGCAGTACCTC. It codes for CSVGSTGPQLSYEQYL.

Comment on this clonotype: A much larger clone lies a single base off, so this may be a read error. The chain carries TRBV4-2 and TRBJ1-3; no firm D call. The germline V gene encodes CDR1 LGHNA and CDR2 YNFKEQ. Trimming cost V 2 bases and J 5 bases, with 13 bases left between them. The CDR3 length is 15 residues. The CDR3 DNA reads TGTGCCAGCAGCCAAATACCCCTCTCGAGAAACACCATATATTTT. Translated, it gives CASSQIPLSRNTIYF.

The chain has TRBV4-1 and TRBJ2-7; D gene ambiguous. The CDR3 runs 14 residues. Germline assignment: CDR1 MGHRA and CDR2 YSYEKL. Trimming removed 3 bases at V and 7 bases at J, with 16 bases between. The CDR3: CASSQGIGMGEQYF. In DNA form, the CDR3 reads TGCGCCAGCAGCCAGGGGATAGGAATGGGAGAGCAGTACTTC.

The chain is built from TRBV12-3 or TRBV12-4 and TRBJ2-2; 8 positions match TRBD2. CDR3 length: 15 residues. V lost 7 bases, J lost 6 bases, and 10 bases stayed unmatched. The CDR3 nucleotides read TGTGCCAGCAATACTCGGGAGGGGAGGGCCGGGGAGCTGTTTTTT. Translation: CASNTREGRAGELFF.